This is a list of T cell receptor beta chains from one sample in a study of spatial heterogeneity in lung cancer. Using its own MiXCR run on the 5' RACE reads, TCRdb lists one record per CDR3 protein. The sample holds fewer than 50,000 distinct CDR3 sequences; approximately 10% are singletons and the top ten take approximately 17%. This material consisted of PBMCs, taken at follow-up. These receptors were taken from a female donor with early-stage non-small cell lung cancer. Both conserved end residues are part of each CDR3. Each record gives: V gene, D gene, clone size, J gene, CDR3 protein, CDR3 DNA. The D gene is left open where the match is weak. The size field is filled for only some rows; it gives once, few, many or a size class.

V: TRBV5-5
D: -
size: few
J: TRBJ2-3
CDR3: CASSLGAGPDTQYF
DNA: TGTGCCAGCAGCTTGGGTGCCGGCCCAGATACGCAGTATTTT

V: TRBV24-1
D: -
size: -
J: TRBJ2-3
CDR3: CATSDPGGSSTDTQYF
DNA: TGTGCCACCAGTGATCCGGGCGGGTCTAGCACAGATACGCAGTATTTT

V: TRBV6-2/TRBV6-3
D: TRBD2
size: -
J: TRBJ2-7
CDR3: CASSYSKRGTYEQYF
DNA: TGTGCCAGCAGTTACAGTAAGCGGGGGACCTACGAGCAGTACTTC

V: TRBV29-1
D: -
size: -
J: TRBJ1-1
CDR3: CSVENWKVNTEAFF
DNA: TGCAGCGTTGAAAATTGGAAGGTAAACACTGAAGCTTTCTTT

V: TRBV12-3/TRBV12-4
D: TRBD2
size: -
J: TRBJ2-7
CDR3: CASSLARGVYEQYF
DNA: TGTGCCAGCAGTTTAGCGCGGGGGGTCTACGAGCAGTACTTC

V: TRBV7-8
D: -
size: -
J: TRBJ2-1
CDR3: CASSPRGRDNEQFF
DNA: TGTGCCAGCAGCCCGCGAGGACGGGACAATGAGCAGTTCTTC

V: TRBV20-1
D: -
size: few
J: TRBJ1-5
CDR3: CSAITPGGNQPQHF
DNA: TGCAGTGCTATCACCCCCGGAGGTAATCAGCCCCAGCATTTT

V: TRBV5-1
D: -
size: -
J: TRBJ1-2
CDR3: CASSLEARANYGYTF
DNA: TGCGCCAGCAGCTTGGAGGCTAGAGCTAACTATGGCTACACCTTC

V: TRBV3-1
D: TRBD1
size: many
J: TRBJ2-4
CDR3: CASRQGAKNIQYF
DNA: TGTGCCAGCAGACAGGGGGCCAAAAACATTCAGTACTTC

V: TRBV9
D: -
size: medium-sized
J: TRBJ2-3
CDR3: CASSLSLGADTQYF
DNA: TGTGCCAGCAGCCTTTCCCTGGGGGCAGATACGCAGTATTTT

V: TRBV7-2
D: TRBD1
size: few
J: TRBJ2-7
CDR3: CASSLLGQGHGEQYF
DNA: TGTGCCAGCAGCTTACTGGGACAGGGGCATGGGGAGCAGTACTTC

V: TRBV13
D: -
size: -
J: TRBJ1-1
CDR3: CASSLTENTEAFF
DNA: TGTGCCAGCAGCTTGACAGAGAACACTGAAGCTTTCTTT

V: TRBV6-2/TRBV6-3
D: -
size: few
J: TRBJ2-7
CDR3: CASSYSKVDGSYEQYF
DNA: TGTGCCAGCAGTTACTCGAAGGTGGACGGATCCTACGAGCAGTACTTC

V: TRBV28
D: -
size: many
J: TRBJ2-7
CDR3: CASEGDISYEQYF
DNA: TGTGCCAGCGAGGGGGACATCTCCTACGAGCAGTACTTC

V: TRBV30
D: -
size: many
J: TRBJ2-6
CDR3: CAWSVGGSGANVLTF
DNA: TGTGCCTGGAGTGTAGGGGGTTCTGGGGCCAACGTCCTGACTTTC

V: TRBV9
D: -
size: -
J: TRBJ2-5
CDR3: CASSRGASETQYF
DNA: TGTGCCAGCAGTAGGGGGGCATCGGAGACCCAGTACTTC

V: TRBV7-9
D: -
size: -
J: TRBJ1-2
CDR3: CASSFFALGAVNYGYTF
DNA: TGTGCCAGCAGCTTTTTCGCTTTGGGGGCTGTGAACTATGGCTACACCTTC

V: TRBV20-1
D: TRBD2
size: -
J: TRBJ2-3
CDR3: CSARRSGGSSTDTQYF
DNA: TGCAGTGCTAGACGTAGCGGGGGATCTAGCACAGATACGCAGTATTTT

V: TRBV18
D: TRBD2
size: many
J: TRBJ2-5
CDR3: CASSPPFGGAGETQYF
DNA: TGTGCCAGCTCACCACCGTTCGGGGGGGCCGGAGAGACCCAGTACTTC

V: TRBV6-2/TRBV6-3
D: TRBD1
size: many
J: TRBJ1-5
CDR3: CASSYSMIPGQGFDQPQHF
DNA: TGTGCCAGCAGTTACTCGATGATTCCGGGACAGGGGTTTGATCAGCCCCAGCATTTT

V: TRBV5-1
D: -
size: few
J: TRBJ2-5
CDR3: CASSVGLETQYF
DNA: TGCGCCAGCAGCGTAGGGCTCGAGACCCAGTACTTC

V: TRBV7-2
D: -
size: -
J: TRBJ2-1
CDR3: CASSSERSSYNEQFF
DNA: TGTGCCAGCAGCTCAGAGCGGAGCTCCTACAATGAGCAGTTCTTC

V: TRBV6-2/TRBV6-3
D: -
size: -
J: TRBJ1-1
CDR3: CASTHVYDTEAFF
DNA: TGTGCCAGCACCCACGTGTATGACACTGAAGCTTTCTTT

V: TRBV5-8
D: -
size: -
J: TRBJ2-5
CDR3: CASSPIGPQETQYF
DNA: TGTGCCAGCAGCCCCATAGGCCCCCAAGAGACCCAGTACTTC

V: TRBV7-3
D: -
size: -
J: TRBJ2-5
CDR3: CASSLGPGETQYF
DNA: TGTGCCAGCAGCTTGGGACCGGGAGAGACCCAGTACTTC

V: TRBV3-1
D: -
size: -
J: TRBJ1-4
CDR3: CASSQNEKLFF
DNA: TGTGCCAGCAGCCAAAATGAAAAACTGTTTTTT

V: TRBV2
D: -
size: -
J: TRBJ2-5
CDR3: CASSGGETQYF
DNA: TGTGCCAGCAGTGGGGGGGAGACCCAGTACTTC

V: TRBV7-3
D: -
size: many
J: TRBJ2-1
CDR3: CASSLGLRDEPHNEQFF
DNA: TGTGCCAGCAGCTTAGGGCTCCGGGACGAGCCCCACAATGAGCAGTTCTTC

V: TRBV5-1
D: -
size: -
J: TRBJ1-4
CDR3: CASSTRGAEEKLFF
DNA: TGCGCCAGCAGTACTCGGGGTGCAGAGGAAAAACTGTTTTTT

V: TRBV3-1
D: TRBD1
size: many
J: TRBJ1-2
CDR3: CASSRGTGHGYTF
DNA: TGTGCCAGCAGCCGGGGGACAGGGCATGGCTACACCTTC

V: TRBV6-6
D: TRBD2
size: many
J: TRBJ2-7
CDR3: CASSDLSGGAYEQYF
DNA: TGTGCCAGCAGTGATCTTAGCGGGGGGGCCTACGAGCAGTACTTC

V: TRBV5-1
D: -
size: few
J: TRBJ2-7
CDR3: CASGWSSYEQYF
DNA: TGCGCCAGCGGGTGGAGCTCCTACGAGCAGTACTTC

V: TRBV20-1
D: TRBD2
size: many
J: TRBJ2-3
CDR3: CSAPRGGADTQYF
DNA: TGCAGTGCTCCCCGCGGGGGAGCAGATACGCAGTATTTT

V: TRBV7-2
D: TRBD1
size: few
J: TRBJ2-5
CDR3: CASSLAGTGEETQYF
DNA: TGTGCCAGCAGCTTAGCGGGGACAGGGGAAGAGACCCAGTACTTC

V: TRBV29-1
D: -
size: many
J: TRBJ2-3
CDR3: CSVGTGVADTQYF
DNA: TGCAGCGTTGGCACAGGAGTGGCAGATACGCAGTATTTT

V: TRBV12-3/TRBV12-4
D: TRBD1
size: many
J: TRBJ2-2
CDR3: CASRWTGEDGELFF
DNA: TGTGCCAGCAGATGGACAGGGGAGGACGGGGAGCTGTTTTTT

V: TRBV12-3/TRBV12-4
D: -
size: -
J: TRBJ1-2
CDR3: CASSLVALYGYTF
DNA: TGTGCCAGCAGTTTAGTGGCACTCTATGGCTACACCTTC

V: TRBV7-2
D: TRBD1
size: -
J: TRBJ1-2
CDR3: CASSPPGTGQSSTF
DNA: TGTGCCAGCAGCCCTCCTGGGACAGGGCAATCCTCCACCTTC

V: TRBV9
D: TRBD1
size: once
J: TRBJ2-3
CDR3: CASSVVTGGTDTQYF
DNA: TGTGCCAGCAGCGTAGTCACAGGGGGCACAGATACGCAGTATTTT

V: TRBV2
D: TRBD1
size: -
J: TRBJ1-2
CDR3: CASSSTGRNYGYTF
DNA: TGTGCCAGCAGTTCGACAGGGAGAAACTATGGCTACACCTTC

V: TRBV2
D: TRBD2
size: few
J: TRBJ2-3
CDR3: CASSLQRGEGTDTQYF
DNA: TGTGCCAGCAGTCTTCAGCGGGGCGAAGGGACAGATACGCAGTATTTT

V: TRBV6-2/TRBV6-3
D: -
size: -
J: TRBJ2-2
CDR3: CASSYSTLNTGELFF
DNA: TGTGCCAGCAGTTACTCGACTTTGAACACCGGGGAGCTGTTTTTT

V: TRBV3-1
D: -
size: -
J: TRBJ1-6
CDR3: CASSPWGQPNSPLHF
DNA: TGTGCCAGCAGCCCCTGGGGGCAGCCAAATTCACCCCTCCACTTT

V: TRBV5-1
D: -
size: -
J: TRBJ1-1
CDR3: CASRMGNTEAFF
DNA: TGCGCCAGCCGGATGGGGAACACTGAAGCTTTCTTT

V: TRBV5-1
D: TRBD1
size: many
J: TRBJ1-6
CDR3: CASSLRDFDRGNSPLHF
DNA: TGCGCCAGCAGCTTGAGGGATTTCGACAGGGGAAATTCACCCCTCCACTTT

V: TRBV7-2
D: TRBD1
size: many
J: TRBJ2-1
CDR3: CASSSTGASYNEQFF
DNA: TGTGCCAGCAGCTCCACAGGGGCTTCCTACAATGAGCAGTTCTTC